This T cell receptor beta chain is from a study of OX40 agonist ivuxolimab in advanced cancers. The table came from immunoSEQ multiplex PCR; TCRdb's copy has only in-frame clones and leaves some out. Of 35,000 to 40,000 clones detected, 70% to 90% appear once; the ten largest clones hold 35% to 45%. Germline CDR1 SGDLS, CDR2 YYNGEE. The CDR3 consists of 13 residues. V lost 1 base to trimming and J lost 3 bases, with 5 bases between them. The gene calls are TRBV9 and TRBJ2-1; D remains ambiguous. The source was CD4+ or CD8+ T cells sorted from blood, collected in a trial of the OX40 agonist ivuxolimab. The source of this sequence is an adult with an advanced solid tumor such as melanoma, head and neck, liver or kidney cancer. Here the CDR3 DNA reads TGTGCCAGCAGCGTATCAGACTACAATGAGCAGTTCTTC. Translation: CASSVSDYNEQFF.